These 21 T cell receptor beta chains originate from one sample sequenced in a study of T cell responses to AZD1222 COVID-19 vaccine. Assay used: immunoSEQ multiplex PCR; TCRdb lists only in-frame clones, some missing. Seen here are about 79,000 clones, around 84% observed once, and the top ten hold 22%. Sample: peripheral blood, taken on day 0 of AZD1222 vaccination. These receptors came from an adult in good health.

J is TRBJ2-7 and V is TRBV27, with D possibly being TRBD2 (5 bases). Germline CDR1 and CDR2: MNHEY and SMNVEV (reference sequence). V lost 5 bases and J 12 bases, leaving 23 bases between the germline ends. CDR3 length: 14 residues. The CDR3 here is CASSLGYDTGNTYF. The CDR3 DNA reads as TGTGCCAGCAGTCTGGGCTACGACACGGGGAACACGTACTTC.

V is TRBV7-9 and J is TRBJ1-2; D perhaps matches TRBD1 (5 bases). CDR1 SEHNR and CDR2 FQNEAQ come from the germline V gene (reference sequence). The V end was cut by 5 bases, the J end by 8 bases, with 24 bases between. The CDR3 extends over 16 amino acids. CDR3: CASSPMGLTNLGGYTF. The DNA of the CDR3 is TGTGCCAGCAGCCCGATGGGACTTACAAACCTGGGGGGCTACACCTTC.

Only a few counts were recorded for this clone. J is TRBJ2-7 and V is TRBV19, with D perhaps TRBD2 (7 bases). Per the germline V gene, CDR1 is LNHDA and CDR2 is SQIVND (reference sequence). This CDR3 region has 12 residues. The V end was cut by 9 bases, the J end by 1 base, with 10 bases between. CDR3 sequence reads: CASGGPSYEQYF. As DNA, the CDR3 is TGTGCCAGCGGGGGGCCATCCTACGAGCAGTACTTC.

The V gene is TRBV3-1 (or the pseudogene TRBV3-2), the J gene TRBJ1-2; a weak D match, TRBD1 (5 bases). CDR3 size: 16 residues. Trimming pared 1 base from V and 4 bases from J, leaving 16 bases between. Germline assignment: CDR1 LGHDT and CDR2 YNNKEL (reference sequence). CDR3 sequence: CASSQGAGITGYGYTF. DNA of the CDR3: TGTGCCAGCAGCCAAGGGGCAGGGATTACGGGCTATGGCTACACCTTC.

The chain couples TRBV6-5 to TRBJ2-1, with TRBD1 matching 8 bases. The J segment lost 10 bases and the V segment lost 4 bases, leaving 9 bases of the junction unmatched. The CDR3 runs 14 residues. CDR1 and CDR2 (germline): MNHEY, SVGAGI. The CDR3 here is CASSFRTDRGEQFF. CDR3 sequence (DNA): TGTGCCAGCAGTTTCAGGACTGACAGGGGCGAGCAGTTCTTC.

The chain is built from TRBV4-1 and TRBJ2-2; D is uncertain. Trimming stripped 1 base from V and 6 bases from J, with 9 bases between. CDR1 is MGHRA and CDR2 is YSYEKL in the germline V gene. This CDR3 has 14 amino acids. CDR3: CASSQVSGPGELFF. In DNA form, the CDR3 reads TGCGCCAGCAGCCAAGTATCAGGCCCCGGGGAGCTGTTTTTT.

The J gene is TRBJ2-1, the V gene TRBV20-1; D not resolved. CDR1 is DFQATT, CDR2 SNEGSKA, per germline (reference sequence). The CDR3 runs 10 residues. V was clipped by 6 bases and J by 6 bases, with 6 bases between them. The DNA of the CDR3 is TGCAGTGCGGAGAGCAATGAGCAGTTCTTC. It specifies CSAESNEQFF.

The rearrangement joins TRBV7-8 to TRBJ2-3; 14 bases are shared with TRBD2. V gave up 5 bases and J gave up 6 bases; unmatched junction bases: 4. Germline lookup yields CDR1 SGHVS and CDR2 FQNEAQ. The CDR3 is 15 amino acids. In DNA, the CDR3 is TGTGCCAGCAGCCCTCGGACTAGCGGGGGGGATACGCAGTATTTT. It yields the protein CASSPRTSGGDTQYF.

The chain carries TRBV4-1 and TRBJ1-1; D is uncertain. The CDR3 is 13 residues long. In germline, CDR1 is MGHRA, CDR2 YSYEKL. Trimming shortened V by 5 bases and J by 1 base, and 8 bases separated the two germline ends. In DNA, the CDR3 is TGCGCCAGCAGCGAGTCCGGGAACACTGAAGCTTTCTTT. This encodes CASSESGNTEAFF.

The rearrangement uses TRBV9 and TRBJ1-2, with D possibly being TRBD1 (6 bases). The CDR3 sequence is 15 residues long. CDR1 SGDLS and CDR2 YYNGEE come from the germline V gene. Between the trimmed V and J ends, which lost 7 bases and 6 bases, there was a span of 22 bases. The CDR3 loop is CASRSGGATGNGYTF. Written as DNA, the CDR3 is TGTGCCAGCCGTTCGGGGGGCGCTACCGGAAATGGCTACACCTTC.

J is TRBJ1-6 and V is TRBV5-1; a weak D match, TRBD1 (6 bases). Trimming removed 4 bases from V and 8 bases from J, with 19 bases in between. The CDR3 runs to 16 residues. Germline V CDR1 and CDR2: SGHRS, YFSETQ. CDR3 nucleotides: TGCGCCAGCAGCCTGGGAGGGGGGGCCGAATATTCACCCCTCCACTTT. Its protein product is CASSLGGGAEYSPLHF. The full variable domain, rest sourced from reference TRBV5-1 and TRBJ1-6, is KAGVTQTPRYLIKTRGQQVTLSCSPISGHRSVSWYQQTPGQGLQFLFEYFSETQRNKGNFPGRFSGRQFSNSRSEMNVSTLELGDSALYLCASSLGGGAEYSPLHFGNGTRLTVT.

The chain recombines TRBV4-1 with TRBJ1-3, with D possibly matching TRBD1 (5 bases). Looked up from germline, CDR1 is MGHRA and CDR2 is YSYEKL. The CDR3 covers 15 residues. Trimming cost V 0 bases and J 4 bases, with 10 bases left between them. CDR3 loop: CASSQDLSGGNTIYF. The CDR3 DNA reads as TGCGCCAGCAGCCAAGATCTTTCAGGGGGAAACACCATATATTTT.

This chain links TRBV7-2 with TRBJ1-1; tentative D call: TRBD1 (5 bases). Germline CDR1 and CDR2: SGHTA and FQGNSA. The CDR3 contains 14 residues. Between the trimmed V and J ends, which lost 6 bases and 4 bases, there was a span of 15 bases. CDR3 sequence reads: CASSSARGGTEAFF. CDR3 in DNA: TGTGCCAGCAGTTCGGCTCGGGGGGGCACTGAAGCTTTCTTT.

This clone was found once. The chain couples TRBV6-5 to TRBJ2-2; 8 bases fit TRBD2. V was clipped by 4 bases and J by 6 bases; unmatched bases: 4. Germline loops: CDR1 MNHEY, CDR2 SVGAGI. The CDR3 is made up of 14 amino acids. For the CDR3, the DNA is TGTGCCAGCAGTTCGGGACTAGTATCCGGGGAGCTGTTTTTT. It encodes CASSSGLVSGELFF.

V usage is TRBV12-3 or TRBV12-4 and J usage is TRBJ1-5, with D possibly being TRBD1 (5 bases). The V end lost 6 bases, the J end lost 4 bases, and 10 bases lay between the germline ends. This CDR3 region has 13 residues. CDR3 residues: CASSRRGNQPQHF. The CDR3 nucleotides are TGTGCCAGCAGCCGACGGGGGAATCAGCCCCAGCATTTT.

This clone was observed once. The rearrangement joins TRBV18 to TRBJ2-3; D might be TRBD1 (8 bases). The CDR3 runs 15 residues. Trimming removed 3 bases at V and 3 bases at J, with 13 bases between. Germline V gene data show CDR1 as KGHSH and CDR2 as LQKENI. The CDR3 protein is CASSPTGGATDTQYF. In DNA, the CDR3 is TGTGCCAGCTCACCCACAGGGGGGGCGACAGATACGCAGTATTTT.

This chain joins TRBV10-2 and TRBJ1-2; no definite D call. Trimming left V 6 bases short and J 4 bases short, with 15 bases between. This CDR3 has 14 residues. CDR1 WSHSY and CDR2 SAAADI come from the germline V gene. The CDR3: CASSALQDGYGYTF. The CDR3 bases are TGCGCCAGCAGCGCCCTACAAGACGGCTATGGCTACACCTTC.

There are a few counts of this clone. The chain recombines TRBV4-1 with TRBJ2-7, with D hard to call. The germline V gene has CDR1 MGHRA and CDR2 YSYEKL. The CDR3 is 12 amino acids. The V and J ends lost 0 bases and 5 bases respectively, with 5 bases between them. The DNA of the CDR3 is TGCGCCAGCAGCCAAGAGGGGAACGAGCAGTACTTC. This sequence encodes CASSQEGNEQYF.

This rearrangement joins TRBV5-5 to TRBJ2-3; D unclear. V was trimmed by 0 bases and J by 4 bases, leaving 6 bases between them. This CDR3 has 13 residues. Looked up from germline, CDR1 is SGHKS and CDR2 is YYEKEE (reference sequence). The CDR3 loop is CASSLAEPDTQYF. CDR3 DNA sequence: TGTGCCAGCAGCTTGGCCGAGCCAGATACGCAGTATTTT.

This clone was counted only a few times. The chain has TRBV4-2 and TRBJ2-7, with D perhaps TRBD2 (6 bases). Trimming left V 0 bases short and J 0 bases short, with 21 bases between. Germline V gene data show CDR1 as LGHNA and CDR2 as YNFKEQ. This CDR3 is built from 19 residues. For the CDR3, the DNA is TGTGCCAGCAGCCAAGATTTAGGAATTAGCGGTACGAGCTCCTACGAGCAGTACTTC. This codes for CASSQDLGISGTSSYEQYF.

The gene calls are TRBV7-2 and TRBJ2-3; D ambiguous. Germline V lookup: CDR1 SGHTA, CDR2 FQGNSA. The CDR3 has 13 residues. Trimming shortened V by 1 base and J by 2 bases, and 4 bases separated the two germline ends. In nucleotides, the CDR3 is TGTGCCAGCAGCTTAGTAAACACAGATACGCAGTATTTT. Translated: CASSLVNTDTQYF.